The 15 T cell receptor beta chains presented below share a single source sample, sequenced in a study of T-cell memory formation after mild COVID-19. TCRdb analysed the 5' RACE reads with MiXCR anew, one entry per CDR3 protein. Of almost 550,000 distinct CDR3 sequences listed, over 20% are singletons. Sequencing used PBMCs or a T cell subset sorted from them (not recorded which). The receptors derive from an adult woman who had mild COVID-19 (a few samples of this study predate the infection). Cell type and time point are not known.

The chain joins TRBV3-2 to TRBJ2-3. TRBV3-2 is a listed pseudogene. This CDR3 is 14 amino acids long. CDR3 protein: CASSQDGRLPLKYF. CDR3 coding DNA: TGTGCCAGCAGCCAAGATGGTCGTCTGCCTCTTAAGTATTTT.

This chain links TRBV7-2 with TRBJ2-7; TRBD2 matches 9 bases. There are 16 residues in the CDR3. V was clipped by 0 bases and J by 3 bases; unmatched bases: 6. Germline CDR1 is SGHTA and CDR2 is FQGNSA. The CDR3 DNA reads as TGTGCCAGCAGCTTAGCCTTAGCGGGAGCAGGCTACGAGCAGTACTTC. Translated, it gives CASSLALAGAGYEQYF.

The chain is built from TRBV6-1 and TRBJ1-5; 8 bases map to TRBD1. Germline V gene lookup returns CDR1 MNHNS and CDR2 SASEGT. The CDR3 spans 13 residues. Germline trimming cut 11 bases from V and 4 bases from J; bases unmatched to any gene: 7. The CDR3 coding sequence is TGTGCCGCGGGACAGGTGAGGAATCAGCCCCAGCATTTT. Amino acids: CAAGQVRNQPQHF.

This clonotype was seen more than once but under ten times. The chain employs TRBV5-1 and TRBJ2-7; the D gene is possibly TRBD2 (6 bases). Germline-derived CDR1 and CDR2 are SGHRS and YFSETQ. There are 14 residues in the CDR3. Trimming left V 3 bases short and J 4 bases short, with 14 bases between. CDR3 bases: TGCGCCAGCAGCTGGGACTTATCGAGTTACGAGCAGTACTTC. The encoded protein is CASSWDLSSYEQYF.

This chain links TRBV24-1 with TRBJ2-1, with 10 bases identical to TRBD2. CDR1 and CDR2 from the germline V gene are KGHDR and SFDVKD. The CDR3 spans 14 residues. V gave up 4 bases and J gave up 8 bases; unmatched junction bases: 4. In DNA form, the CDR3 reads TGTGCCACCAGTGACCCCGGGACTAGCGATGAGCAGTTCTTC. Residues: CATSDPGTSDEQFF.

Many counts were recorded for this clonotype. The CDR3 nucleotides read TGCGCCAGCAGCCTTTTAGCGGGTTCATCCACAGATACGCAGTATTTT. Amino acids: CASSLLAGSSTDTQYF. The chain is built from TRBV5-1 and TRBJ2-3; 7 bases fit TRBD2. The germline CDR1 and CDR2 sequences are SGHRS and YFSETQ. Trimming took 4 bases from V and 2 from J; bases not matched to a gene: 10. The CDR3 runs 16 residues.

This rearrangement joins TRBV13 to TRBJ2-7, with D hard to call. Germline V gene lookup returns CDR1 PRHDT and CDR2 FYEKMQ (reference sequence). Trimming took off 6 bases at V and 5 bases at J, with 17 bases between the two ends. The length of the CDR3 is 14 residues. This chain's CDR3 is CASRQSGGTDEQYF. In DNA, the CDR3 is TGTGCCAGCAGGCAAAGTGGCGGTACAGACGAGCAGTACTTC.

The V gene is TRBV25-1, the J gene TRBJ2-1, with D tentatively TRBD2 (5 bases). The germline V and J ends were trimmed by 3 bases and 8 bases, with 11 bases remaining between them. The CDR3 consists of 13 residues. CDR1 and CDR2 from the germline V gene are MGHDK and SYGVNS. DNA for the CDR3: TGTGCCAGCAGTGAGTCTAGCTGGCATGAGCAGTTCTTC. This gives the protein CASSESSWHEQFF.

The chain is built from TRBV9 and TRBJ2-3; D gene ambiguous. Germline V gives CDR1 SGDLS, CDR2 YYNGEE. This CDR3 has 14 residues. With 4 bases removed from V and 6 bases from J, the gap between germline ends came to 15 bases. The CDR3 nucleotides read TGTGCCAGCAGCCTAAAGACGGGCTGGGATACGCAGTATTTT. Protein: CASSLKTGWDTQYF.

The rearrangement links TRBV19 to TRBJ1-4, with D unresolved. Germline CDR1 reads LNHDA; CDR2 reads SQIVND (reference sequence). The V and J ends lost 4 bases and 8 bases respectively, with 23 bases between them. This CDR3 contains 17 residues. DNA of the CDR3: TGTGCCAGTAGTACCGATCGATCAGTAGGGTCTCGAGAAAAACTGTTTTTT. Its protein is CASSTDRSVGSREKLFF.

Only a few counts were recorded for this clonotype. V usage is TRBV29-1 and J usage is TRBJ2-1, with 7 bases fitting TRBD2. Trimming took 0 bases from V and 0 from J; bases not matched to a gene: 5. This CDR3 contains 16 residues. Per germline, CDR1 SQVTM and CDR2 ANQGSEA. CDR3 coding DNA: TGCAGCGTTGAAGATCTTGCGGGAGACTCCTACAATGAGCAGTTCTTC. This translates into CSVEDLAGDSYNEQFF.

This clonotype was seen a handful of times. J is TRBJ1-2 and V is TRBV3-1, with TRBD1 matching 8 bases. Germline loops: CDR1 LGHDT, CDR2 YNNKEL (reference sequence). J was trimmed by 4 bases and V by 1 base; bases with no gene match: 2. This CDR3 is built from 14 residues. The CDR3, as DNA: TGTGCCAGCAGCCAAGTCGGGACAGGCTATGGCTACACCTTC. This gives the protein CASSQVGTGYGYTF.

This clonotype has a count of ten or more. V usage is TRBV12-3 or TRBV12-4 and J usage is TRBJ2-5; D perhaps matches TRBD1 (6 bases). This CDR3 contains 14 residues. V was pared by 1 base and J by 1 base, with 7 bases between. The CDR3 loop is CASSLGTVQETQYF. The CDR3 bases are TGTGCCAGCAGTTTAGGGACAGTCCAAGAGACCCAGTACTTC.

This clonotype has just a few counts. The rearrangement uses TRBV2 and TRBJ2-2, with no clear D. With 6 bases removed from V and 2 bases from J, the gap between germline ends came to 4 bases. The CDR3 runs to 12 residues. Per germline, CDR1 SNHLY and CDR2 FYNNEI. For the CDR3, the DNA is TGTGCCAGCAGATACAACACCGGGGAGCTGTTTTTT. Translated: CASRYNTGELFF.

The V call is TRBV6-5, the J call TRBJ2-7, with D unresolved. This CDR3 spans 13 amino acids. Germline V gene sequence: CDR1 MNHEY, CDR2 SVGAGI. V gave up 0 bases and J gave up 6 bases, with 9 bases separating them. The CDR3: CASSYSRQVEQYF. The DNA of the CDR3 is TGTGCCAGCAGTTACTCGAGGCAGGTCGAGCAGTACTTC.